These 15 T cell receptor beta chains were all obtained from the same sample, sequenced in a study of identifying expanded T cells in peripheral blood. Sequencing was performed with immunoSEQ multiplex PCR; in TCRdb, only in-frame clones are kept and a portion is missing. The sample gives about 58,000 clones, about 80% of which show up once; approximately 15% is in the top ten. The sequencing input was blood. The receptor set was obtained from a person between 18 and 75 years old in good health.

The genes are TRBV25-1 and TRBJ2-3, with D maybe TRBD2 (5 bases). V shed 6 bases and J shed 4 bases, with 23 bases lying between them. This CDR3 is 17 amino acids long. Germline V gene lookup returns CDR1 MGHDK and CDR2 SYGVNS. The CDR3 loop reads CASSHHPESRGADTQYF. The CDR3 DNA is TGTGCCAGCAGCCATCATCCAGAAAGCCGGGGAGCAGATACGCAGTATTTT. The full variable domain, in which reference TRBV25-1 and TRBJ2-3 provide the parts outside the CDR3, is EADIYQTPRYLVIGTGKKITLECSQTMGHDKMYWYQQDPGMELHLIHYSYGVNSTEKGDLSSESTVSRIRTEHFPLTLESARPSHTSQYLCASSHHPESRGADTQYFGPGTRLTVL.

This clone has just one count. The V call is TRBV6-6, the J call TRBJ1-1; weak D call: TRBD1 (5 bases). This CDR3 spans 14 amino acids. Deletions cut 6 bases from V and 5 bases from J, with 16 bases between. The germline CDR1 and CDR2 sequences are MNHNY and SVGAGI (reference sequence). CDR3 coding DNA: TGTGCCAGCAGACCCAGGGTCGGGGGGACTGAAGCTTTCTTT. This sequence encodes CASRPRVGGTEAFF.

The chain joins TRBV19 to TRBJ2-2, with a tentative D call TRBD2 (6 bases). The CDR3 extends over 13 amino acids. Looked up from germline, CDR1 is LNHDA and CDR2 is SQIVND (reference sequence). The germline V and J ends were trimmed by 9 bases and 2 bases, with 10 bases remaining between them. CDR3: CASLAINTGELFF. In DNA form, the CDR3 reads TGTGCCAGCCTAGCGATAAACACCGGGGAGCTGTTTTTT.

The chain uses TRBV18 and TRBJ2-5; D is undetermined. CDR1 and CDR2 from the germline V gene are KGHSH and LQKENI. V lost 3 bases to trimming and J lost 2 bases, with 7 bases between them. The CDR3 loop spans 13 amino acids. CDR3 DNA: TGTGCCAGCTCACCTAACAGACAAGAGACCCAGTACTTC. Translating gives CASSPNRQETQYF.

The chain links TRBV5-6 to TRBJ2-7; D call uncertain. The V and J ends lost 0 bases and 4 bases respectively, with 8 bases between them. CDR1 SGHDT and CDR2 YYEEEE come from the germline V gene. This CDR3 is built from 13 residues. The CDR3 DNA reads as TGTGCCAGCAGCTTGGGTTTTGAATACGAGCAGTACTTC. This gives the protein CASSLGFEYEQYF.

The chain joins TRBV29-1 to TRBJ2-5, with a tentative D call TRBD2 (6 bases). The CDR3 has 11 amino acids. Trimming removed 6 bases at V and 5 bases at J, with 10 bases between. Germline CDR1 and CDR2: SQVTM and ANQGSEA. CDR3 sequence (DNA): TGCAGCGTCGGCGGGGTGGAGACCCAGTACTTC. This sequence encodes CSVGGVETQYF. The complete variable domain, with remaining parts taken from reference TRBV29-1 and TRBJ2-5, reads SAVISQKPSRDICQRGTSLTIQCQVDSQVTMMFWYRQQPGQSLTLIATANQGSEATYESGFVIDKFPISRPNLTFSTLTVSNMSPEDSSIYLCSVGGVETQYFGPGTRLLVL.

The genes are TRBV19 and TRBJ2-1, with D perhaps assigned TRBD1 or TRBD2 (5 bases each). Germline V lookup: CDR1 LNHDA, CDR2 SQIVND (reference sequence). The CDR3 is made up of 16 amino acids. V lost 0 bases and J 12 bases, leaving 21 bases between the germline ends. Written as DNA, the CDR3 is TGTGCCAGTAGTATAGATCATTTAGTTTCGGGACGTGGGCAGTTCTTC. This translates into CASSIDHLVSGRGQFF.

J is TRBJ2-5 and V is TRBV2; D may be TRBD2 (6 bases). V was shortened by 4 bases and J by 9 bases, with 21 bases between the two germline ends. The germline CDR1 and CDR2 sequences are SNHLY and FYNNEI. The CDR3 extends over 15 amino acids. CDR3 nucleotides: TGTGCCAGCAGTGGGGAGGAGGCACCCCTTTCGCCCCAGTACTTC. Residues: CASSGEEAPLSPQYF.

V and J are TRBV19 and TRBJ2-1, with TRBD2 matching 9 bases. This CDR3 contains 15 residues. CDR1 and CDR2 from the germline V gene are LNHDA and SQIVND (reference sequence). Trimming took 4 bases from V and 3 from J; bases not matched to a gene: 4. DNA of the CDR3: TGTGCCAGTAGTACGGGGACTAGCTTCTACAATGAGCAGTTCTTC. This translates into CASSTGTSFYNEQFF.

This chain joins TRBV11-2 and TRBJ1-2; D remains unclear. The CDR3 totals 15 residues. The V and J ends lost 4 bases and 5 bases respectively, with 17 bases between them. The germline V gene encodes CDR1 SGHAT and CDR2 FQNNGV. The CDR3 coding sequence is TGTGCCAGCAGCTATTCCCTCGGAACTGCTTATGGCTACACCTTC. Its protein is CASSYSLGTAYGYTF. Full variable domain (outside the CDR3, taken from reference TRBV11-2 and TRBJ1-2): EAGVAQSPRYKIIEKRQSVAFWCNPISGHATLYWYQQILGQGPKLLIQFQNNGVVDDSQLPKDRFSAERLKGVDSTLKIQPAKLEDSAVYLCASSYSLGTAYGYTFGSGTRLTVV.

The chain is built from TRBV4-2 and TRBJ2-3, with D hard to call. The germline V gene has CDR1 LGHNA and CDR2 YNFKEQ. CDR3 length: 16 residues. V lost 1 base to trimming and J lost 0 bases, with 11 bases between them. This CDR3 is CASSQVTRPSTDTQYF. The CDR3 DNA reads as TGTGCCAGCAGCCAAGTAACGAGGCCCAGCACAGATACGCAGTATTTT.

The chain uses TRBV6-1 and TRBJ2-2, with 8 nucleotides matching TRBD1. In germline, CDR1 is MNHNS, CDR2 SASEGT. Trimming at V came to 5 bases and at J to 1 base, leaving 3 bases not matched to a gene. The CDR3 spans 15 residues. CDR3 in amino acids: CASSSGTGNTGELFF. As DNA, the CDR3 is TGTGCCAGCAGTTCCGGGACAGGGAACACCGGGGAGCTGTTTTTT.

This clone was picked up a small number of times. This chain's CDR3 is CASSLGPATAYGYTF. The CDR3 nucleotides are TGTGCCAGCAGTTTGGGGCCTGCCACCGCCTATGGCTACACCTTC. The rearrangement links TRBV28 to TRBJ1-2; TRBD1 might be the D (5 bases). Per the germline V gene, CDR1 is MDHEN and CDR2 is SYDVKM. The CDR3 is 15 residues long. V lost 3 bases to trimming and J lost 4 bases, with 15 bases between them.

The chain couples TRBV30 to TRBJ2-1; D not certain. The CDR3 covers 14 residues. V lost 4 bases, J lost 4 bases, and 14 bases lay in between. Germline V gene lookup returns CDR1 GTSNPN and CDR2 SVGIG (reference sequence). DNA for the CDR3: TGTGCCTGGAAATATTCTCCTAGTTACAATGAGCAGTTCTTC. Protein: CAWKYSPSYNEQFF.

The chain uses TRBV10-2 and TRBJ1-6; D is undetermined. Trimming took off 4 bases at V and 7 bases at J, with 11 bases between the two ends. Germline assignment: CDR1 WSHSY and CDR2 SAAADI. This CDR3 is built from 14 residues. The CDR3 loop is CASSVTQVNSPLHF. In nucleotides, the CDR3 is TGCGCCAGCAGTGTAACGCAGGTCAATTCACCCCTCCACTTT.